Listed below are T cell receptor beta chains from one sample, sequenced in a study of cytomegalovirus exposure and HLA in healthy donors. Method: immunoSEQ multiplex PCR; TCRdb's copy keeps in-frame clones and lacks some. The sample shows 250,000 to 400,000 clones, approximately 85% of them seen only once. Sequencing was done on a sample of PBMCs. These receptor sequences come from a young man in good health and CMV-seronegative. Both conserved end residues are part of each CDR3. A D gene is named only where the DNA matches it firmly. Clone size is given for some rows only: seen once, a few or many times, or a class if the clone is expanded.

V	D	size	J	CDR3	DNA
TRBV5-6	TRBD1	once	TRBJ1-1	CASSFGTGVTLTEAFF	TGTGCCAGCAGCTTCGGGACAGGGGTCACTCTCACTGAAGCTTTCTTT
TRBV4-1	TRBD1	once	TRBJ1-4	CASSARDRGSSAEKLFF	TGCGCCAGCAGCGCCCGGGACAGGGGAAGTTCAGCTGAAAAACTGTTTTTT
TRBV15	NA	NA	TRBJ1-4	CATSPTGGSEKLFF	TGTGCCACCAGCCCCACCGGGGGAAGTGAAAAACTGTTTTTT
TRBV6-1	TRBD1	NA	TRBJ2-5	CASSTLPDRGETQYF	TGTGCCAGCAGCACACTTCCCGACAGGGGGGAGACCCAGTACTTC
TRBV6-5	TRBD2	NA	TRBJ2-5	CASRLAGSLGETQYF	TGTGCCAGTAGACTAGCGGGGTCGCTCGGGGAGACCCAGTACTTC
TRBV19	TRBD1	NA	TRBJ1-4	CASSVDRGLEKLFF	TGTGCCAGTAGTGTCGACAGGGGGCTTGAAAAACTGTTTTTT
TRBV5-1	TRBD1	few	TRBJ2-7	CASSWDRSDYEQYF	TGCGCCAGCAGCTGGGACAGGTCAGACTACGAGCAGTACTTC
TRBV5-6	NA	once	TRBJ2-5	CASSFLGGQETQYF	TGTGCCAGCAGCTTCCTGGGAGGACAAGAGACCCAGTACTTC
TRBV6-5	TRBD1	once	TRBJ1-4	CASSYSQGAGEKLFF	TGTGCCAGCAGTTACTCGCAGGGGGCAGGTGAAAAACTGTTTTTT
TRBV28	NA	NA	TRBJ1-6	CASSLTVLNSPLHF	TGTGCCAGCAGTTTAACGGTCCTCAATTCACCCCTCCACTTT
TRBV11-2	NA	once	TRBJ2-7	CASSPRDSGYEQYF	TGTGCCAGCAGCCCGCGGGACTCAGGCTACGAGCAGTACTTC
TRBV5-1	NA	once	TRBJ1-2	CARPPQRAGHRDGYTF	TGCGCCAGACCTCCACAGAGGGCCGGCCATCGGGATGGCTACACCTTC
TRBV5-4	TRBD1	NA	TRBJ2-5	CASSQTGTGGWETQYF	TGTGCCAGCAGCCAGACCGGGACAGGGGGTTGGGAGACCCAGTACTTC
TRBV27	TRBD1	NA	TRBJ2-7	CASSTGTGFYEQYF	TGTGCCAGCAGCACCGGGACAGGGTTCTACGAGCAGTACTTC
TRBV5-4	TRBD1	NA	TRBJ2-7	CASSILGQGTNEQYF	TGTGCCAGCAGCATACTGGGACAGGGAACGAACGAGCAGTACTTC
TRBV18	NA	once	TRBJ2-7	CASSPNRVYEQYF	TGTGCCAGCTCACCAAACAGGGTCTACGAGCAGTACTTC
TRBV4-1	NA	few	TRBJ1-4	CASSQDWGEFNLFF	TGCGCCAGCAGCCAAGATTGGGGCGAGTTCAACCTGTTTTTT
TRBV9	NA	NA	TRBJ1-1	CASSVAAVNTEAFF	TGTGCCAGCAGCGTAGCCGCAGTGAACACTGAAGCTTTCTTT
TRBV11-2	NA	once	TRBJ2-5	CASSLGQGRVETQYF	TGTGCCAGCAGCTTAGGGCAGGGGCGGGTAGAGACCCAGTACTTC
TRBV6-1	NA	NA	TRBJ1-1	CASSAGTTTVAFF	TGTGCCAGCAGTGCTGGGACAACTACGGTAGCTTTCTTT
TRBV6-5	TRBD2	NA	TRBJ2-7	CASSYSIGGSSYEQYF	TGTGCCAGCAGTTACTCGATCGGGGGGAGCTCCTACGAGCAGTACTTC
TRBV4-1	NA	NA	TRBJ2-1	CASSQGLTEGEQFF	TGCGCCAGCAGCCAGGGACTCACAGAGGGTGAGCAGTTCTTC